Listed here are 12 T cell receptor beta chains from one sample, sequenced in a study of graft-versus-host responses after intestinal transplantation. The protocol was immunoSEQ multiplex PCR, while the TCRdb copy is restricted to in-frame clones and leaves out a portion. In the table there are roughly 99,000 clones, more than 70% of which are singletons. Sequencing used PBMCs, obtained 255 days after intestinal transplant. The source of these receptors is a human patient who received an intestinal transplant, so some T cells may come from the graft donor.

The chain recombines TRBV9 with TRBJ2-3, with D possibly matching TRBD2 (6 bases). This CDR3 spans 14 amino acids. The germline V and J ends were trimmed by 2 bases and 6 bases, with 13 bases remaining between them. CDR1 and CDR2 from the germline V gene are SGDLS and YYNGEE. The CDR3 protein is CASSVGGRSDTQYF. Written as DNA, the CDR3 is TGTGCCAGCAGCGTGGGAGGTCGAAGTGATACGCAGTATTTT.

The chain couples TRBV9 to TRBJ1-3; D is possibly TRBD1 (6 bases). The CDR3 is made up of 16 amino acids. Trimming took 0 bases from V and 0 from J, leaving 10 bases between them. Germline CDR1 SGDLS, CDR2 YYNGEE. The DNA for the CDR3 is TGTGCCAGCAGCGTAGAGGGGGTCCTCTCTGGAAACACCATATATTTT. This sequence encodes CASSVEGVLSGNTIYF.

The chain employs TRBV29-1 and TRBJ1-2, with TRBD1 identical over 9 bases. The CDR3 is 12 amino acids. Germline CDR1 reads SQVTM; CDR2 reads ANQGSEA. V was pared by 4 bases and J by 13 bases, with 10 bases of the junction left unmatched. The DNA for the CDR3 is TGCAGCGTTGGTCGGGACAGGGATGGCAGCACCTTC. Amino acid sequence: CSVGRDRDGSTF.

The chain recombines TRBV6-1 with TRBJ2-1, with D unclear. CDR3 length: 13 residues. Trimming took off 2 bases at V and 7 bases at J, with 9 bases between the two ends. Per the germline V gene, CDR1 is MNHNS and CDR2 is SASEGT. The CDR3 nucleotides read TGTGCCAGCAGTGAATTCCCTGTAAATGAGCAGTTCTTC. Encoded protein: CASSEFPVNEQFF.

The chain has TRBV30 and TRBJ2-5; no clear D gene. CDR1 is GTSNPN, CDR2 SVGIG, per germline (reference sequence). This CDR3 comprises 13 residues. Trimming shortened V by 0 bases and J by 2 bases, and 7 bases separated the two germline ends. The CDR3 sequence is CAWSVTDQETQYF. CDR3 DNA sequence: TGTGCCTGGAGTGTCACAGATCAAGAGACCCAGTACTTC.

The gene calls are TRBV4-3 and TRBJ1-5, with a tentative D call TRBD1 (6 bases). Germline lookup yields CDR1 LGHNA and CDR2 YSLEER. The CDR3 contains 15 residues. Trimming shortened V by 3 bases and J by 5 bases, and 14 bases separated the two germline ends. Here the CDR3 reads CASSQDRDTYQPQHF. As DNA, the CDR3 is TGCGCCAGCAGCCAGGACCGGGACACGTATCAGCCCCAGCATTTT.

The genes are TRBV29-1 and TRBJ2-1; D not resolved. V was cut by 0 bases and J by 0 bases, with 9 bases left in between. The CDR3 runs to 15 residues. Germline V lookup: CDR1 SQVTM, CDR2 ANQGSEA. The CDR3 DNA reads TGCAGCGTTGAAGATCCGAAGAGCTCCTACAATGAGCAGTTCTTC. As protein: CSVEDPKSSYNEQFF.

The CDR3 coding sequence is TGTGCCAGCAGCTTGAGGGACAGGGAAGAGACCCAGTACTTC. Its protein product is CASSLRDREETQYF. The chain is built from TRBV5-4 and TRBJ2-5, with 9 bases that match TRBD1. Trimming took 1 base from V and 3 from J; bases not matched to a gene: 1. CDR1 SGHNT and CDR2 YYREEE come from the germline V gene (reference sequence). This CDR3 is built from 14 residues.

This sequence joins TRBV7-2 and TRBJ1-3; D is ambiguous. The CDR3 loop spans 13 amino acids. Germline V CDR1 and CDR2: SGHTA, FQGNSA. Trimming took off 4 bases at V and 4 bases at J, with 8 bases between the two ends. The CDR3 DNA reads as TGTGCCAGCAGCTCCCGCCAGGGAAACACCATATATTTT. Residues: CASSSRQGNTIYF.

The CDR3 region is CASSLTAPGSYNEQFF. CDR3 sequence (DNA): TGTGCCAGCAGCTTAACGGCACCCGGGAGCTACAATGAGCAGTTCTTC. V gene TRBV7-3 combines with J gene TRBJ2-1; a weak D match, TRBD2 (6 bases). V lost 0 bases and J lost 3, with 12 bases in between. The CDR3 has 16 residues. Germline CDR1 is SGHTA and CDR2 is FQGTGA. Using reference TRBV7-3 and TRBJ2-1 for the parts outside the CDR3, the full variable domain is GAGVSQTPSNKVTEKGKYVELRCDPISGHTALYWYRQSLGQGPEFLIYFQGTGAADDSGLPNDRFFAVRPEGSVSTLKIQRTERGDSAVYLCASSLTAPGSYNEQFFGPGTRLTVL.

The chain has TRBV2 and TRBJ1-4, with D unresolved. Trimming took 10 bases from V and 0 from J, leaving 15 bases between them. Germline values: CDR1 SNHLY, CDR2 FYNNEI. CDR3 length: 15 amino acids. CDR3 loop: CATAPLLTTNEKLFF. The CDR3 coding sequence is TGTGCCACCGCGCCGCTACTAACAACTAATGAAAAACTGTTTTTT.

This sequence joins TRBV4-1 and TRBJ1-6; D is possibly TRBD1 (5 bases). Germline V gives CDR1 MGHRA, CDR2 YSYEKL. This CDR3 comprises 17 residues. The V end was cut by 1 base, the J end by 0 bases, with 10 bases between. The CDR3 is CASSQGGLSSYNSPLHF. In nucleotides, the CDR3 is TGCGCCAGCAGCCAAGGGGGACTGTCCTCCTATAATTCACCCCTCCACTTT.